This passage covers 17 T cell receptor beta chains from one sample sequenced in a study of cytomegalovirus exposure and HLA in healthy donors. The table came from immunoSEQ multiplex PCR; TCRdb's copy has only in-frame clones and leaves some out. This table holds about 330,000 clones, roughly 87% found once. Specimen: PBMCs. The source of these receptors is a woman aged 25 to 39 in good health and CMV-seropositive.

The chain has TRBV5-4 and TRBJ2-7, with 10 bases aligning to TRBD2. Trimming cost V 3 bases and J 2 bases; bases outside gene matches: 11. The CDR3 sequence is 17 residues long. Germline CDR1 and CDR2: SGHNT and YYREEE (reference sequence). The chain's CDR3 is CASSSAGGPATPYEQYF. CDR3 DNA sequence: TGTGCCAGCAGCTCAGCGGGAGGGCCGGCCACACCCTACGAGCAGTACTTC.

The J gene is TRBJ2-1, the V gene TRBV7-8, with 7 bases lining up with TRBD1. The germline gives CDR1 SGHVS, CDR2 FQNEAQ. V was pared by 5 bases and J by 2 bases, with 6 bases of the junction left unmatched. The CDR3 extends over 15 amino acids. The CDR3 is CASSQGQKAYNEQFF. The CDR3 DNA reads TGTGCCAGCAGCCAGGGACAGAAAGCCTACAATGAGCAGTTCTTC.

This sequence joins TRBV18 and TRBJ2-3, with TRBD2 identical over 10 bases. The germline V gene encodes CDR1 KGHSH and CDR2 LQKENI. This CDR3 has 15 amino acids. J gave up 0 bases and V 3 bases, and 0 bases lay outside the gene matches. In nucleotides, the CDR3 is TGTGCCAGCTCACCGACTAGCGGGAGCACAGATACGCAGTATTTT. Amino acid sequence: CASSPTSGSTDTQYF.

This clone showed up just once. The chain joins TRBV5-6 to TRBJ1-1; 10 nucleotides line up with TRBD1. Germline V gene sequence: CDR1 SGHDT, CDR2 YYEEEE. The CDR3 has 19 residues. V was clipped by 4 bases and J by 3 bases; unmatched bases: 18. CDR3 sequence: CASSITTRGQGLKDTEAFF. DNA for the CDR3: TGTGCCAGCAGCATAACCACTCGGGGACAGGGGTTAAAGGACACTGAAGCTTTCTTT.

The chain uses TRBV28 and TRBJ1-5; D gene ambiguous. V gave up 7 bases and J gave up 9 bases, with 16 bases separating them. The germline V gene encodes CDR1 MDHEN and CDR2 SYDVKM. This CDR3 region has 13 residues. The CDR3 reads CASKPDGLGPQHF. CDR3 bases: TGTGCCAGCAAACCGGACGGCCTAGGGCCCCAGCATTTT.

In this sample, this clone turned up a few times. The chain links TRBV27 to TRBJ2-3; D is perhaps TRBD1 (5 bases). V was pared by 8 bases and J by 1 base, with 13 bases between. This CDR3 is 14 amino acids long. Germline CDR1 is MNHEY and CDR2 is SMNVEV (reference sequence). This chain's CDR3 is CASGDMGRTDTQYF. In nucleotides, the CDR3 is TGTGCCAGCGGGGATATGGGGCGCACAGATACGCAGTATTTT.

This clone was detected only a few times. V usage is TRBV28 and J usage is TRBJ1-5, with D unresolved. Germline lookup yields CDR1 MDHEN and CDR2 SYDVKM. The CDR3 loop spans 14 amino acids. The V and J ends lost 3 bases and 2 bases respectively, with 8 bases between them. Here the CDR3 reads CASSFFGGNQPQHF. For the CDR3, the DNA is TGTGCCAGCAGTTTTTTTGGGGGCAATCAGCCCCAGCATTTT.

This clone was seen once. This sequence joins TRBV5-1 and TRBJ2-4; D gene ambiguous. This CDR3 contains 14 residues. CDR1 is SGHRS and CDR2 is YFSETQ in the germline V gene. Between the trimmed V and J ends, which lost 1 base and 0 bases, there was a span of 5 bases. CDR3 protein: CASSLTLAKNIQYF. DNA for the CDR3: TGCGCCAGCAGCTTGACACTAGCCAAAAACATTCAGTACTTC.

The CDR3 loop is CASSPRTVANTGELFF. The CDR3 coding sequence is TGTGCCAGCAGCCCCCGGACAGTCGCGAACACCGGGGAGCTGTTTTTT. The chain uses TRBV7-3 and TRBJ2-2; D perhaps matches TRBD1 (6 bases). The CDR3 has 16 amino acids. V gave up 5 bases and J gave up 0 bases, with 13 bases separating them. The germline gives CDR1 SGHTA, CDR2 FQGTGA.

V gene TRBV5-1 combines with J gene TRBJ2-7; 9 bases fit TRBD1. The junction had 11 bases not matched to a gene; V was cut back by 5 bases and J by 5 bases. Germline V gene sequence: CDR1 SGHRS, CDR2 YFSETQ. CDR3 length: 15 amino acids. The CDR3 region has the DNA TGCGCCAGCAGGGTAGGGGGGACAGGGTCTAACGAGCAGTACTTC. The encoded protein is CASRVGGTGSNEQYF. Variable domain in full (rest from reference TRBV5-1 and TRBJ2-7): KAGVTQTPRYLIKTRGQQVTLSCSPISGHRSVSWYQQTPGQGLQFLFEYFSETQRNKGNFPGRFSGRQFSNSRSEMNVSTLELGDSALYLCASRVGGTGSNEQYFGPGTRLTVT.

This clone was seen only once. The chain joins TRBV11-2 to TRBJ2-7, with D unclear. The CDR3 is made up of 15 amino acids. Germline CDR1 and CDR2: SGHAT and FQNNGV. V was pared by 5 bases and J by 3 bases, with 17 bases between. The CDR3 protein is CASSLVPGSGYEQYF. The CDR3 bases are TGTGCCAGCAGCCTAGTGCCAGGTAGTGGCTACGAGCAGTACTTC.

This CDR3 is CSVERGLGNTIYF. The DNA for the CDR3 is TGCAGCGTTGAGAGGGGTCTAGGAAACACCATATATTTT. The genes are TRBV29-1 and TRBJ1-3, with TRBD1 as a possible D gene (5 bases). The CDR3 totals 13 residues. The V end was cut by 3 bases, the J end by 4 bases, with 10 bases between. CDR1 and CDR2 from the germline V gene are SQVTM and ANQGSEA.

The chain combines TRBV25-1 with TRBJ1-3, with no clear D. The CDR3 sequence is 14 residues long. The germline V and J ends were trimmed by 4 bases and 3 bases, with 10 bases remaining between them. Germline V gives CDR1 MGHDK, CDR2 SYGVNS. CDR3 nucleotides: TGTGCCAGCAGTGGGAGGGTAGATGGAAACACCATATATTTT. Its translation: CASSGRVDGNTIYF.

The rearrangement uses TRBV9 and TRBJ2-7, with no clear D. There are 11 residues in the CDR3. The germline CDR1 and CDR2 sequences are SGDLS and YYNGEE. V was pared by 7 bases and J by 2 bases, with 7 bases between. CDR3 residues: CASGNAYEQYF. CDR3 nucleotides: TGTGCCAGCGGGAACGCCTACGAGCAGTACTTC.

The chain employs TRBV6-5 and TRBJ1-1; D perhaps matches TRBD1 (5 bases). Trimming removed 2 bases at V and 0 bases at J, with 7 bases between. Germline-derived CDR1 and CDR2 are MNHEY and SVGAGI. The CDR3 sequence is 14 residues long. The CDR3 protein is CASSYGDLNTEAFF. The CDR3, as DNA: TGTGCCAGCAGTTACGGGGACCTGAACACTGAAGCTTTCTTT.

V and J are TRBV7-7 and TRBJ2-2, with TRBD2 matching over 10 bases. Germline V lookup: CDR1 SSHAT, CDR2 FNYEAQ (reference sequence). V dropped 2 bases and J dropped 1; count of bases not matched to a gene: 4. The CDR3 totals 17 residues. In DNA, the CDR3 is TGTGCCAGCAGCTTATCTACTAGCGGGGTGAACACCGGGGAGCTGTTTTTT. Protein product: CASSLSTSGVNTGELFF.

The rearrangement links TRBV5-6 to TRBJ2-7; unclear D gene. Trimming shortened V by 2 bases and J by 0 bases, and 12 bases separated the two germline ends. CDR1 and CDR2 (germline): SGHDT, YYEEEE. This CDR3 is built from 15 residues. CDR3 bases: TGTGCCAGCAGCTTAGGTTTTGCGAGCTCCTACGAGCAGTACTTC. Amino acid sequence: CASSLGFASSYEQYF. Combining the CDR3 with reference TRBV5-6 and TRBJ2-7 gives the whole variable domain DAGVTQSPTHLIKTRGQQVTLRCSPKSGHDTVSWYQQALGQGPQFIFQYYEEEERQRGNFPDRFSGHQFPNYSSELNVNALLLGDSALYLCASSLGFASSYEQYFGPGTRLTVT.